The clone carrying this TCR beta chain was picked up many times. The antigen is undetermined. The data were taken from a study of T-cell reconstitution after alpha-beta-depleted transplantation in children. Study observations and caveats: Fresh T-cell production supplied most of the T-cell counts and diversity seen one year after transplant. The origin of alpha-beta T cells about two months after transplant was reportedly several hundred expanded graft clones. Recipient T cells and thymic progenitors that survived were the source of the high TCRbeta diversity seen at day 60 in some patients.

Unique molecular identifiers were incorporated when the TCRbeta library was constructed. MiXCR was run by TCRdb on the PCR reads, yielding one entry per CDR3 protein. The profile shows about 300,000 distinct CDR3 sequences, about 9.5% of them singletons. The clonotype comes from a boy in the first two years of life with acute myeloid leukemia, due to receive a stem cell transplant. Material: PBMCs, obtained before TCRalphabeta/CD19-depleted stem cell transplant.

The CDR3 sequence is CASSSPRAGSTEAFF. The DNA for the CDR3 is TGTGCCAGCAGTTCCCCGCGGGCAGGGAGCACTGAAGCTTTCTTT. The chain couples TRBV28 to TRBJ1-1, with D tentatively TRBD1 (5 bases). V was cut by 4 bases and J by 4 bases, with 16 bases left in between. The CDR3 runs 15 residues. Germline CDR1 MDHEN, CDR2 SYDVKM.